This passage covers 17 T cell receptor beta chains from one sample sequenced in a study of blood T cell repertoires in COVID-19. Method: immunoSEQ multiplex PCR; TCRdb's copy keeps in-frame clones and lacks some. The repertoire has 250,000 to 300,000 clones, 88% of them found once; the top ten carry approximately 11%. Sequenced sample: peripheral blood. Receptors were obtained from a woman between 25 and 40 years old with COVID-19, enrolled during active disease.

This chain links TRBV9 with TRBJ2-1; 7 bases map to TRBD2. The CDR3 length is 18 residues. The germline CDR1 and CDR2 sequences are SGDLS and YYNGEE. Trimming at V came to 0 bases and at J to 8 bases, leaving 17 bases not matched to a gene. Here the CDR3 reads CASSVGEFRMGGRDEQFF. CDR3 DNA: TGTGCCAGCAGCGTAGGCGAGTTTCGGATGGGGGGGAGGGATGAGCAGTTCTTC.

V usage is TRBV4-2 and J usage is TRBJ2-7, with 8 bases identical to TRBD1. Germline V gene data show CDR1 as LGHNA and CDR2 as YNFKEQ. The CDR3 consists of 16 residues. V lost 4 bases and J lost 4; bases outside the gene matches: 12. The CDR3 here is CASSRDGQGAIYEQYF. The CDR3 DNA reads as TGTGCCAGCAGCCGCGACGGCCAGGGGGCAATATACGAGCAGTACTTC.

The gene calls are TRBV6-5 and TRBJ1-2; D gene unclear. Between the trimmed V and J ends, which lost 0 bases and 3 bases, there was a span of 8 bases. There are 14 residues in the CDR3. Germline values: CDR1 MNHEY, CDR2 SVGAGI. In DNA, the CDR3 is TGTGCCAGCAGTTACTCCCCGGGAGACTATGGCTACACCTTC. Amino acid sequence: CASSYSPGDYGYTF.

CDR3 region: CASTPFGTGNGYTF. The CDR3 bases are TGTGCCAGTACCCCTTTCGGGACAGGGAATGGCTACACCTTC. The chain carries TRBV19 and TRBJ1-2; TRBD1 aligns across 9 bases. V lost 7 bases and J lost 6; bases outside the gene matches: 9. CDR1 LNHDA and CDR2 SQIVND come from the germline V gene (reference sequence). The CDR3 is made up of 14 amino acids.

V gene TRBV10-3 combines with J gene TRBJ1-2; 7 bases align to TRBD1. The CDR3 is 12 amino acids. Germline loops: CDR1 ENHRY, CDR2 SYGVKD. V trimming: 10 bases; J trimming: 4 bases; junction bases outside the gene matches: 6. CDR3 sequence: CATQTGSYGYTF. CDR3 coding DNA: TGTGCCACACAGACAGGGTCCTATGGCTACACCTTC.

V usage is TRBV7-2 and J usage is TRBJ2-7; D remains unclear. The CDR3 is 12 residues long. Germline CDR1 SGHTA, CDR2 FQGNSA. V was pared by 5 bases and J by 6 bases, with 11 bases between. The CDR3 bases are TGTGCCAGCAGCCCGCCGGGTTCCGAGCAGTACTTC. This translates into CASSPPGSEQYF.

The chain employs TRBV5-4 and TRBJ1-1; 9 bases fit TRBD1. From germline, CDR1 is SGHNT and CDR2 YYREEE (reference sequence). V was pared by 3 bases and J by 7 bases, with 13 bases of the junction left unmatched. This CDR3 is 16 amino acids long. The CDR3 is CASSSPRTGENVEAFF. Written as DNA, the CDR3 is TGTGCCAGCAGCTCACCCCGGACAGGGGAAAACGTTGAAGCTTTCTTT.

The rearrangement uses TRBV4-3 and TRBJ2-7; tentatively, D is TRBD1 (6 bases). This CDR3 is 15 amino acids long. The V gene lost 0 bases and the J gene lost 2 bases, with 11 bases spanning the gap. Germline CDR1 is LGHNA and CDR2 is YSLEER. This chain's CDR3 is CASSQDAGAPYEQYF. The CDR3 nucleotides read TGCGCCAGCAGCCAAGATGCAGGGGCGCCCTACGAGCAGTACTTC.

This clone occurred once. The chain is built from TRBV7-9 and TRBJ1-1, with D unclear. The ends were cut back, 5 bases at V and 1 base at J, with 14 bases in the middle. The CDR3 has 15 residues. The V gene's germline CDR1 is SEHNR and CDR2 FQNEAQ (reference sequence). The CDR3 here is CASSPPWPQNTEAFF. As DNA, the CDR3 is TGTGCCAGCAGCCCCCCGTGGCCGCAGAACACTGAAGCTTTCTTT.

The genes are TRBV7-6 and TRBJ2-2; 8 bases align to TRBD2. Germline trimming cut 8 bases from V and 6 bases from J; bases unmatched to any gene: 11. CDR3 length: 15 residues. Per germline, CDR1 SGHVS and CDR2 FNYEAQ. Written as DNA, the CDR3 is TGTGCCAGCGGACCTTTAGCGGGATCCTCCGGGGAGCTGTTTTTT. Translation gives CASGPLAGSSGELFF. The whole variable domain, filled in from reference TRBV7-6 and TRBJ2-2, reads GAGVSQSPRYKVTKRGQDVALRCDPISGHVSLYWYRQALGQGPEFLTYFNYEAQQDKSGLPNDRFSAERPEGSISTLTIQRTEQRDSAMYRCASGPLAGSSGELFFGEGSRLTVL.

This sequence joins TRBV9 and TRBJ1-6; TRBD1 is a possible D gene (6 bases). The CDR3 is 14 amino acids. Trimming shortened V by 9 bases and J by 8 bases, and 18 bases separated the two germline ends. Germline CDR1 reads SGDLS; CDR2 reads YYNGEE. The CDR3 nucleotides read TGTGCCACTCCTAGGGGGGGGTTCTATTCACCCCTCCACTTT. Translating it yields CATPRGGFYSPLHF.

This clone was observed a handful of times. The chain combines TRBV5-5 with TRBJ1-1; TRBD1 is a possible D gene (6 bases). CDR3 length: 15 amino acids. CDR1 is SGHKS, CDR2 YYEKEE, per germline (reference sequence). Trimming took 1 base from V and 6 from J, leaving 16 bases between them. CDR3 in amino acids: CASSLHRTEGAEAFF. The CDR3 DNA sequence: TGTGCCAGCAGCTTGCACCGGACAGAAGGAGCTGAAGCTTTCTTT. The full variable domain, completed using reference TRBV5-5 and TRBJ1-1, is DAGVTQSPTHLIKTRGQQVTLRCSPISGHKSVSWYQQVLGQGPQFIFQYYEKEERGRGNFPDRFSARQFPNYSSELNVNALLLGDSALYLCASSLHRTEGAEAFFGQGTRLTVV.

V usage is TRBV5-4 and J usage is TRBJ2-3; D remains ambiguous. The germline gives CDR1 SGHNT, CDR2 YYREEE (reference sequence). The CDR3 length is 13 residues. Between the trimmed V and J ends, which lost 0 bases and 4 bases, there was a span of 6 bases. CDR3 sequence: CASSLVVADTQYF. CDR3 nucleotides: TGTGCCAGCAGCTTGGTTGTAGCAGATACGCAGTATTTT.

V usage is TRBV7-6 and J usage is TRBJ1-5; 7 nucleotides agree with TRBD1. The CDR3 totals 15 residues. Germline V lookup: CDR1 SGHVS, CDR2 FNYEAQ. Losses at the gene ends were 5 bases for V and 1 base for J; bases not matched to a gene: 5. The CDR3 sequence is CASSRTGGSNQPQHF. CDR3 coding DNA: TGTGCCAGCAGCCGGACAGGCGGAAGCAATCAGCCCCAGCATTTT.

The chain joins TRBV30 to TRBJ1-2; TRBD1 is a possible D gene (5 bases). CDR3 length equals 18 residues. The germline CDR1 and CDR2 sequences are GTSNPN and SVGIG (reference sequence). The V end lost 0 bases, the J end lost 4 bases, and 24 bases lay between the germline ends. CDR3 in amino acids: CAWSVSISGVTSPYGYTF. The CDR3 DNA sequence: TGTGCCTGGAGTGTTAGTATATCGGGGGTTACCTCTCCCTATGGCTACACCTTC.

The gene calls are TRBV11-3 and TRBJ2-2, with 7 bases that match TRBD2. The CDR3 runs to 17 residues. Germline V gene lookup returns CDR1 SGHNT and CDR2 YENEEA. V trimming: 3 bases; J trimming: 6 bases; junction bases outside the gene matches: 13. CDR3 bases: TGTGCCAGCAGCTTCGGGGTGGGAGGGCCAACTGCCGGGGAGCTGTTTTTT. This translates into CASSFGVGGPTAGELFF.

This chain connects TRBV10-1 to TRBJ2-4; 8 bases are a match to TRBD2. This CDR3 contains 16 residues. Trimming took 1 base from V and 8 from J; bases not matched to a gene: 10. CDR1 WNHNN and CDR2 SYGVQD come from the germline V gene (reference sequence). CDR3 bases: TGCGCCAGCAGTGAGTTAGCGGGACTTCAAGCGGACATTCAGTACTTC. Residues: CASSELAGLQADIQYF.